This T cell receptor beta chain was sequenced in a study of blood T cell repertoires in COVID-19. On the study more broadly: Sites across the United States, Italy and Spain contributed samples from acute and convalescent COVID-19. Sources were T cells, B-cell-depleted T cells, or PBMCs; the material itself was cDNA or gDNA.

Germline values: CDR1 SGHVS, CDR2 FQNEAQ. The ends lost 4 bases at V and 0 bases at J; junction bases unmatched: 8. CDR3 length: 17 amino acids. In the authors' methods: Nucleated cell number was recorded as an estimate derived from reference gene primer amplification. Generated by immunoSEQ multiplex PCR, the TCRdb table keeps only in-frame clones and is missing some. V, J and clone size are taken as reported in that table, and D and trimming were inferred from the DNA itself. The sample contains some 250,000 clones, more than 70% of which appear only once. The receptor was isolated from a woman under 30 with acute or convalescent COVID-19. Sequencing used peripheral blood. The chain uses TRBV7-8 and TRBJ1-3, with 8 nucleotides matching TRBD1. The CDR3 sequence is CASSSRTGLPSGNTIYF. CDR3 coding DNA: TGTGCCAGCAGCTCACGGACAGGGCTACCCTCTGGAAACACCATATATTTT.